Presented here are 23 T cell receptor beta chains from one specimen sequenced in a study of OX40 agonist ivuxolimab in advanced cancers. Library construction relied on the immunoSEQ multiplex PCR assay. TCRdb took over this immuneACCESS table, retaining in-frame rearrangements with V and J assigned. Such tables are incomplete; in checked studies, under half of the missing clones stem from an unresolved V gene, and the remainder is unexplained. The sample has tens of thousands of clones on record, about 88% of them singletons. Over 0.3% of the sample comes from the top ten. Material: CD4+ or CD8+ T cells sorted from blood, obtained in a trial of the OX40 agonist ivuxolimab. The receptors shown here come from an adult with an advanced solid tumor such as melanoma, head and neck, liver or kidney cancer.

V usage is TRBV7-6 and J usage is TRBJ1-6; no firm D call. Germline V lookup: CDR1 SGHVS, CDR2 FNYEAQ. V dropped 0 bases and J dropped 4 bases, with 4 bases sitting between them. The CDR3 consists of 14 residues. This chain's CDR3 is CASSLAGYNSPLHF. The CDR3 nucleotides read TGTGCCAGCAGCTTAGCGGGGTATAATTCACCCCTCCACTTT.

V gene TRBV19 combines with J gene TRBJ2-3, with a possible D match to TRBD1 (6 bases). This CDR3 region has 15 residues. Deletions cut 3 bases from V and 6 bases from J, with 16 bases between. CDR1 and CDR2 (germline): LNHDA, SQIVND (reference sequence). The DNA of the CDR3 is TGTGCCAGTAGTATTATGGGGGCAGGTGCGGATACGCAGTATTTT. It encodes CASSIMGAGADTQYF.

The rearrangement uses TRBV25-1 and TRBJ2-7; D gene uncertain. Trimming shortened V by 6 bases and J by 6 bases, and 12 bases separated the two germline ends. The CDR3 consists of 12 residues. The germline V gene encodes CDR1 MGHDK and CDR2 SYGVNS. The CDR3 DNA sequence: TGTGCCAGCAGGGGGTCAGCACTCGAGCAGTACTTC. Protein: CASRGSALEQYF.

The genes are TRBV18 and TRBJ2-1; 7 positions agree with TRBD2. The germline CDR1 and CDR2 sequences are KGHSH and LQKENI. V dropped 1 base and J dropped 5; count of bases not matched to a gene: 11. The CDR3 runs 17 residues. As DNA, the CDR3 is TGTGCCAGCTCACCACTCCTCGGCGGGGGAACTAACAATGAGCAGTTCTTC. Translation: CASSPLLGGGTNNEQFF.

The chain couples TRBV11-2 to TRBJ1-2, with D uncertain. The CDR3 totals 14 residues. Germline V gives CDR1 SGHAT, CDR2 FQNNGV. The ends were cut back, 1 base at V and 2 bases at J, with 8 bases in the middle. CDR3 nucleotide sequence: TGTGCCAGCAGCTTAGGGGTAGAAAACTATGGCTACACCTTC. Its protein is CASSLGVENYGYTF. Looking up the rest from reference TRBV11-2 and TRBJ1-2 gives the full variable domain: EAGVAQSPRYKIIEKRQSVAFWCNPISGHATLYWYQQILGQGPKLLIQFQNNGVVDDSQLPKDRFSAERLKGVDSTLKIQPAKLEDSAVYLCASSLGVENYGYTFGSGTRLTVV.

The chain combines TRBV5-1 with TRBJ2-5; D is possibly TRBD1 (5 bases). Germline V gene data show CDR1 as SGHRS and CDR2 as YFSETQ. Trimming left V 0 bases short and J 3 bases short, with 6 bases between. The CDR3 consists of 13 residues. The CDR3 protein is CASSLGREETQYF. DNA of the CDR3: TGCGCCAGCAGCTTGGGCAGGGAAGAGACCCAGTACTTC.

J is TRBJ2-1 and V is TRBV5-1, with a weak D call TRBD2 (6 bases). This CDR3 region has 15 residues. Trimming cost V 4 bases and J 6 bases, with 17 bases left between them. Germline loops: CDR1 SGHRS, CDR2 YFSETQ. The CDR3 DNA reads TGCGCCAGCAGCCTTACATCCGGGACTCCCAATGAGCAGTTCTTC. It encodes CASSLTSGTPNEQFF.

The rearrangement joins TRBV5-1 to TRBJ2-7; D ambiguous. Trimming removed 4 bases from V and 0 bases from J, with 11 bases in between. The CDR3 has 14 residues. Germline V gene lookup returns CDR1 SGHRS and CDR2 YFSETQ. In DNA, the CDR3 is TGCGCCAGCAGCGTGGTGGGTCCCTCCTACGAGCAGTACTTC. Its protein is CASSVVGPSYEQYF.

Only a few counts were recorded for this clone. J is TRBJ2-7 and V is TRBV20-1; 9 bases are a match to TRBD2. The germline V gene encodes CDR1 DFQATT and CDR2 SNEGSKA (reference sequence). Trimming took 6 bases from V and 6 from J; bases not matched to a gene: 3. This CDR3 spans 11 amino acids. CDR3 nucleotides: TGCAGTGCCCCTAGCGGGACCGAGCAGTACTTC. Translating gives CSAPSGTEQYF.

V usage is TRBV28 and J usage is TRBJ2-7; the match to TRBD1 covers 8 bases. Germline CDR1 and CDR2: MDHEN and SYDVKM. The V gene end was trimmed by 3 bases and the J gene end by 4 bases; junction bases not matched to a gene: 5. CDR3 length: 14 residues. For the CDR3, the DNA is TGTGCCAGCAGTTTCCCAGGACAGGGATACGAGCAGTACTTC. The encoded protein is CASSFPGQGYEQYF.

CDR3 region: CASSLSFGRGSYNEQFF. The CDR3 DNA sequence: TGTGCCAGCAGCTTAAGTTTTGGCAGGGGGTCCTACAATGAGCAGTTCTTC. The chain carries TRBV7-3 and TRBJ2-1, with TRBD1 matching over 7 bases. CDR3 length equals 17 residues. Germline CDR1 and CDR2: SGHTA and FQGTGA. Trimming took 1 base from V and 1 from J; bases not matched to a gene: 7.

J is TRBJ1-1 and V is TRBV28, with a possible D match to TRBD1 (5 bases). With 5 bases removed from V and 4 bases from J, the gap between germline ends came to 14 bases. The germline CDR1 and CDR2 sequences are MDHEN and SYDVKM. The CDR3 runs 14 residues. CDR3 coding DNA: TGTGCCAGCAGTCTGGGGACGTTTGGCACTGAAGCTTTCTTT. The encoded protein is CASSLGTFGTEAFF.

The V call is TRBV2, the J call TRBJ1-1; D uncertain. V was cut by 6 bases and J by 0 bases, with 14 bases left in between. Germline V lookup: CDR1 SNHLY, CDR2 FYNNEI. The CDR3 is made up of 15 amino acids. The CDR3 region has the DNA TGTGCCAGCAGGTTGACGGCGGTTGTGAACACTGAAGCTTTCTTT. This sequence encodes CASRLTAVVNTEAFF.

For the CDR3, the DNA is TGTGCCAGCTCACCTCCGGGTAGTACTGACACCGGGGAGCTGTTTTTT. Amino acids: CASSPPGSTDTGELFF. The genes are TRBV18 and TRBJ2-2; no clear D. Per the germline V gene, CDR1 is KGHSH and CDR2 is LQKENI. Deletions cut 3 bases from V and 3 bases from J, with 14 bases between. The CDR3 spans 16 residues.

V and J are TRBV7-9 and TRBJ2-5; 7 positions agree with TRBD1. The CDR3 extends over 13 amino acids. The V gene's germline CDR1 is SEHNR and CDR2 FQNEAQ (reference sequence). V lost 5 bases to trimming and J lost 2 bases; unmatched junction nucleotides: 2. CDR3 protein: CASSRGQQETQYF. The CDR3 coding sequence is TGTGCCAGCAGCCGGGGACAGCAAGAGACCCAGTACTTC.

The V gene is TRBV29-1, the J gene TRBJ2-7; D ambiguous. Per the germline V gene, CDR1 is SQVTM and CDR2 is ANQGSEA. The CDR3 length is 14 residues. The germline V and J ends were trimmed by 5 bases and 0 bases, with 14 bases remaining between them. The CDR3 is CSVQPTLYSYEQYF. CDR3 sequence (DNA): TGCAGCGTTCAGCCTACACTCTACTCCTACGAGCAGTACTTC.

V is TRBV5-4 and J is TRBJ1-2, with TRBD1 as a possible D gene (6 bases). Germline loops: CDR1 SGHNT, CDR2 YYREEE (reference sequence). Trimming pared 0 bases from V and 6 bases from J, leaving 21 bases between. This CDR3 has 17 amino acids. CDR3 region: CASSLASRGGLRDGYTF. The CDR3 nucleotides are TGTGCCAGCAGCTTGGCGTCCAGGGGAGGATTACGCGATGGCTACACCTTC. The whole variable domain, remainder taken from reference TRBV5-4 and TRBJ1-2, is ETGVTQSPTHLIKTRGQQVTLRCSSQSGHNTVSWYQQALGQGPQFIFQYYREEENGRGNFPPRFSGLQFPNYSSELNVNALELDDSALYLCASSLASRGGLRDGYTFGSGTRLTVV.

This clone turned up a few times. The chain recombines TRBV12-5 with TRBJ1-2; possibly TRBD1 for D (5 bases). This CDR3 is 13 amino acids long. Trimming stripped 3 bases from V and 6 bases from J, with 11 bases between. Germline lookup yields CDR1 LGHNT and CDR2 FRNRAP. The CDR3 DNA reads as TGTGCTAGTGGTTTTGGGGCCGAGGATGGCTACACCTTC. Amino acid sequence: CASGFGAEDGYTF. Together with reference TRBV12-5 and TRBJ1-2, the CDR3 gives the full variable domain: DARVTQTPRHKVTEMGQEVTMRCQPILGHNTVFWYRQTMMQGLELLAYFRNRAPLDDSGMPKDRFSAEMPDATLATLKIQPSEPRDSAVYFCASGFGAEDGYTFGSGTRLTVV.

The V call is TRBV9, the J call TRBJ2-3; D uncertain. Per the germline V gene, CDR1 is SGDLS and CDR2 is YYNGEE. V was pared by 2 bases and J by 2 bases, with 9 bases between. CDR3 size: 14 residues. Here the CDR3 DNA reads TGTGCCAGCAGCGTGCGTCCGGTCACAGATACGCAGTATTTT. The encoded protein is CASSVRPVTDTQYF.

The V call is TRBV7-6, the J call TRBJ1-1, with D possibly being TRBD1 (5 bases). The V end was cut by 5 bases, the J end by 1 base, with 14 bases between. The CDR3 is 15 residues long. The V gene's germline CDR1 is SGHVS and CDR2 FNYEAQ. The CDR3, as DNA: TGTGCCAGCAGCCCATCGACAGTACCGAACACTGAAGCTTTCTTT. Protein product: CASSPSTVPNTEAFF.

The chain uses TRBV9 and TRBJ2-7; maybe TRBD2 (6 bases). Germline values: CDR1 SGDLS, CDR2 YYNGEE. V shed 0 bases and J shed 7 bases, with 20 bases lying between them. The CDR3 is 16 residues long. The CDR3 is CASSVDNAGRPREQYF. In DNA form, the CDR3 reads TGTGCCAGCAGCGTAGATAATGCGGGGCGGCCACGGGAGCAGTACTTC.

The CDR3: CASSFDGPRQPQHF. The DNA for the CDR3 is TGTGCCAGCAGCTTCGATGGGCCCCGCCAGCCCCAGCATTTT. This rearrangement joins TRBV7-9 to TRBJ1-5; D is unclear. The CDR3 runs to 14 residues. V was pared by 3 bases and J by 7 bases, with 13 bases between. Germline CDR1 and CDR2: SEHNR and FQNEAQ (reference sequence).

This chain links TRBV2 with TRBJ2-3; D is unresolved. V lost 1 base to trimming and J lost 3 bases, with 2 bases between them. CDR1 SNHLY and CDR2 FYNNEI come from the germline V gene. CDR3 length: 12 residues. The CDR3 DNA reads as TGTGCCAGCAGTGAAGGAACAGATACGCAGTATTTT. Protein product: CASSEGTDTQYF.